This T cell receptor (beta chain) was found in a study of shared clonotypes between healthy human individuals. Study-wide findings and caveats: Non-shared clonotypes were found to have lower generation probabilities than the clonotypes that were shared by all four of the sorted-subset donors.

The CDR3 spans 14 residues. CDR1 is SGHNT, CDR2 YENEEA, per germline. V lost 1 base to trimming and J lost 5 bases; unmatched junction nucleotides: 1. For this clone: Its target is not known.

Original analysis: Junction-only immunoSEQ sequences carried no quality scores, so filtering differed. Produced via immunoSEQ multiplex PCR; TCRdb's table is partial and in-frame only. V, J and clone size are those of that table, while D and trimming were read from the DNA. The top ten clones hold approximately 10% of a sample with around 330,000 clones, 74% of them seen once. Sequencing was carried out using memory CD4+ T cells sorted from blood. Subset indicated: CD45RA-negative fraction. The source is a man under 40 in good health. This rearrangement joins TRBV11-3 to TRBJ2-1; 8 bases agree with TRBD1. The CDR3 nucleotides are TGTGCCAGCAGCTTAGGGGACAGGAACAATGAGCAGTTCTTC. Its protein product is CASSLGDRNNEQFF.